The next 24 T cell receptor beta chains were all read from a single sample in a study of shared clonotypes between healthy human individuals. Sequencing was performed with immunoSEQ multiplex PCR; in TCRdb, only in-frame clones are kept and a portion is missing. The table records roughly 2,300,000 clones, roughly 90% of them present only once. The specimen was naive CD4+ T cells from PBMCs. Regarding subset: CD45RA+ positively selected. The origin of the receptors is a man aged 18 to 29 in good health. Some clones in this sample may be carry-over from other donors' samples.

The chain couples TRBV27 to TRBJ1-5; D might be TRBD1 (5 bases). V lost 7 bases, J lost 1 base, and 20 bases lay in between. Germline V gene data show CDR1 as MNHEY and CDR2 as SMNVEV (reference sequence). This CDR3 comprises 17 residues. The CDR3 is CASTRFGGAGSNQPQHF. CDR3 nucleotide sequence: TGTGCCAGCACGAGGTTCGGCGGGGCTGGGAGCAATCAGCCCCAGCATTTT.

The chain uses TRBV7-2 and TRBJ2-1; TRBD2 matches at 11 bases. Germline CDR1 reads SGHTA; CDR2 reads FQGNSA. There are 16 residues in the CDR3. V trimming: 5 bases; J trimming: 3 bases; junction bases outside the gene matches: 6. As DNA, the CDR3 is TGTGCCAGCAGCCTTTTTACTAGCGGGAGCTACAATGAGCAGTTCTTC. Translating it yields CASSLFTSGSYNEQFF.

As regards this clone: The same CDR3 is also encoded by other DNA sequences in this sample. The V and J genes are TRBV5-5 and TRBJ1-5, with no clear D. This CDR3 comprises 15 residues. Germline loops: CDR1 SGHKS, CDR2 YYEKEE (reference sequence). The V end was cut by 0 bases, the J end by 0 bases, with 7 bases between. As DNA, the CDR3 is TGTGCCAGCAGCTTGGCCGGAGTTAGCAATCAGCCCCAGCATTTT. Translation: CASSLAGVSNQPQHF.

The J gene is TRBJ2-3, the V gene TRBV7-3; perhaps D is TRBD1 or TRBD2 (5 bases each). The V end was cut by 8 bases, the J end by 0 bases, with 15 bases between. Germline V gene sequence: CDR1 SGHTA, CDR2 FQGTGA. CDR3 length equals 15 residues. The CDR3 DNA sequence: TGTGCCAGCGGTCGGGGCCAGTTTAGCACAGATACGCAGTATTTT. It is translated as CASGRGQFSTDTQYF. Drawing the rest from reference TRBV7-3 and TRBJ2-3, the complete variable domain is GAGVSQTPSNKVTEKGKYVELRCDPISGHTALYWYRQSLGQGPEFLIYFQGTGAADDSGLPNDRFFAVRPEGSVSTLKIQRTERGDSAVYLCASGRGQFSTDTQYFGPGTRLTVL.

This clone was detected once. V gene TRBV10-3 combines with J gene TRBJ1-1, with D perhaps matching TRBD1 (6 bases). The CDR3 has 13 residues. Per the germline V gene, CDR1 is ENHRY and CDR2 is SYGVKD. Trimming pared 8 bases from V and 3 bases from J, leaving 13 bases between. The chain's CDR3 is CAIWRGIDTEAFF. The CDR3 nucleotides are TGTGCCATCTGGAGGGGGATTGACACTGAAGCTTTCTTT.

This clone was found once. V is TRBV2 and J is TRBJ2-2, with a possible D match to TRBD1 (6 bases). The V end lost 5 bases, the J end lost 0 bases, and 13 bases lay between the germline ends. CDR1 and CDR2 (germline): SNHLY, FYNNEI. The CDR3 is 16 residues long. The CDR3 bases are TGTGCCAGCAGTTCGGGACATTCGACGAACACCGGGGAGCTGTTTTTT. As protein: CASSSGHSTNTGELFF.

This clone has just one count. The V gene is TRBV6-1, the J gene TRBJ1-3; 8 bases map to TRBD1. Germline V gene sequence: CDR1 MNHNS, CDR2 SASEGT. The junction had 1 base not matched to a gene; V was cut back by 6 bases and J by 0 bases. CDR3 length equals 14 residues. The CDR3 loop reads CASRDRGSGNTIYF. DNA of the CDR3: TGTGCCAGCAGAGACAGGGGCTCTGGAAACACCATATATTTT.

The chain links TRBV7-9 to TRBJ2-5; 11 bases line up with TRBD2. The trim removed 5 bases at V and 5 bases at J, leaving 7 bases unmatched. In germline, CDR1 is SEHNR, CDR2 FQNEAQ (reference sequence). The CDR3 length is 15 residues. CDR3 sequence (DNA): TGTGCCAGCAGCACCGGACTAGCGGGCGGGGAGACCCAGTACTTC. It translates to CASSTGLAGGETQYF.

The chain joins TRBV2 to TRBJ2-5; 7 nucleotides match TRBD2. Unmatched junction bases numbered 7, after V lost 5 bases and J lost 4 bases. The CDR3 covers 14 residues. Germline V lookup: CDR1 SNHLY, CDR2 FYNNEI. The chain's CDR3 is CASSPEGRGETQYF. The DNA for the CDR3 is TGTGCCAGCAGTCCCGAAGGGAGGGGAGAGACCCAGTACTTC.

The chain couples TRBV15 to TRBJ2-3, with D possibly being TRBD1 or TRBD2 (6 bases each). With 3 bases removed from V and 4 bases from J, the gap between germline ends came to 8 bases. Per germline, CDR1 LNHNV and CDR2 YYDKDF (reference sequence). The CDR3 has 13 residues. CDR3 bases: TGTGCCACCAGCAGCGGGGGCGCAGATACGCAGTATTTT. Translating it yields CATSSGGADTQYF.

V usage is TRBV7-6 and J usage is TRBJ1-1; TRBD1 matches 7 bases. Germline V gives CDR1 SGHVS, CDR2 FNYEAQ. V lost 1 base to trimming and J lost 5 bases; unmatched junction nucleotides: 7. The CDR3 covers 15 residues. The CDR3 DNA follows: TGTGCCAGCAGCTTAGTGAACAGGGGAGGTACTGAAGCTTTCTTT. Its protein product is CASSLVNRGGTEAFF.

The chain recombines TRBV7-8 with TRBJ2-7, with D maybe TRBD2 (6 bases). Trimming took off 1 base at V and 1 base at J, with 8 bases between the two ends. The V gene's germline CDR1 is SGHVS and CDR2 FQNEAQ. The CDR3 consists of 14 residues. This chain's CDR3 is CASSLGGASYEQYF. Here the CDR3 DNA reads TGTGCCAGCAGCTTAGGCGGGGCTTCCTACGAGCAGTACTTC.

The chain joins TRBV15 to TRBJ2-3; D is uncertain. CDR1 is LNHNV and CDR2 is YYDKDF in the germline V gene (reference sequence). This CDR3 spans 13 amino acids. V gave up 5 bases and J gave up 2 bases, with 8 bases separating them. The DNA of the CDR3 is TGTGCCACCAGCCACAAGTACACAGATACGCAGTATTTT. Protein: CATSHKYTDTQYF. The full variable domain, completed using reference TRBV15 and TRBJ2-3, is DAMVIQNPRYQVTQFGKPVTLSCSQTLNHNVMYWYQQKSSQAPKLLFHYYDKDFNNEADTPDNFQSRRPNTSFCFLDIRSPGLGDTAMYLCATSHKYTDTQYFGPGTRLTVL.

V and J are TRBV28 and TRBJ2-1; D is perhaps TRBD2 (5 bases). From germline, CDR1 is MDHEN and CDR2 SYDVKM. This CDR3 has 13 amino acids. V lost 6 bases to trimming and J lost 8 bases, with 14 bases between them. CDR3 nucleotide sequence: TGTGCCAGCAGGAACCCGGGATCGGATGAGCAGTTCTTC. Amino acid sequence: CASRNPGSDEQFF.

The genes are TRBV14 and TRBJ2-1; D ambiguous. CDR1 and CDR2 (germline): SGHDN, FVKESK. V was cut by 4 bases and J by 4 bases, with 11 bases left in between. CDR3 length: 14 residues. Here the CDR3 reads CASSRFDSYNEQFF. The CDR3 DNA is TGTGCCAGCAGCCGCTTCGACTCTTACAATGAGCAGTTCTTC.

This clone has just one count. The identical CDR3 is also encoded by other nucleotide sequences in the sample. The chain joins TRBV28 to TRBJ2-7; 9 bases map to TRBD1. This CDR3 spans 14 amino acids. CDR1 MDHEN and CDR2 SYDVKM come from the germline V gene. Trimming took 6 bases from V and 4 from J; bases not matched to a gene: 7. In DNA form, the CDR3 reads TGTGCCAGCAGCCCCGGGACAGGGATTTACGAGCAGTACTTC. This codes for CASSPGTGIYEQYF.

The chain combines TRBV10-3 with TRBJ1-5; D is unclear. The CDR3 runs 18 residues. CDR1 is ENHRY and CDR2 is SYGVKD in the germline V gene. The ends were cut back, 0 bases at V and 0 bases at J, with 15 bases in the middle. For the CDR3, the DNA is TGTGCCATCAGTGAGTCGGGGTGGGCGGATTCTAGCAATCAGCCCCAGCATTTT. Translation: CAISESGWADSSNQPQHF.

The chain combines TRBV27 with TRBJ2-5; D may be TRBD1 (6 bases). With the DNA end fitting TRBJ2-7 better, the J assignment may be wrong. The CDR3 is 13 residues long. Per the germline V gene, CDR1 is MNHEY and CDR2 is SMNVEV (reference sequence). The CDR3 DNA reads as TGTGCCAGCAGTTTCGACAGGAATTACGAGCAGTACTTC. Encoded protein: CASSFDRNYEQYF.

The rearrangement uses TRBV27 and TRBJ2-1; D might be TRBD1 or TRBD2, each matching 5 bases. Germline-derived CDR1 and CDR2 are MNHEY and SMNVEV (reference sequence). Trimming left V 7 bases short and J 7 bases short, with 23 bases between. This CDR3 is built from 16 residues. The CDR3 sequence: CASTYPGDPSTNEQFF. CDR3 in DNA: TGTGCCAGCACCTACCCCGGGGACCCATCTACAAATGAGCAGTTCTTC.

The chain carries TRBV7-8 and TRBJ2-7, with D possibly being TRBD2 (6 bases). CDR1 is SGHVS and CDR2 is FQNEAQ in the germline V gene. The CDR3 length is 15 residues. V lost 5 bases and J 4 bases, leaving 18 bases between the germline ends. The CDR3 is CASSPRRGLEYEQYF. CDR3 nucleotide sequence: TGTGCCAGCAGCCCCAGGAGGGGTCTGGAATACGAGCAGTACTTC.

The genes are TRBV7-2 and TRBJ1-3, with D possibly TRBD1 on 6 matching bases. Trimming pared 5 bases from V and 2 bases from J, leaving 13 bases between. Germline values: CDR1 SGHTA, CDR2 FQGNSA. This CDR3 has 15 amino acids. The CDR3 DNA reads TGTGCCAGCAGCGTTCAGGGGTTACCTGGAAACACCATATATTTT. This translates into CASSVQGLPGNTIYF.

The J gene is TRBJ1-4, the V gene TRBV7-9; 7 nucleotides agree with TRBD1. The trim removed 3 bases at V and 8 bases at J, leaving 9 bases unmatched. Germline loops: CDR1 SEHNR, CDR2 FQNEAQ (reference sequence). The CDR3 totals 15 residues. CDR3 coding DNA: TGTGCCAGCAGCTTCGGAGACAGGGTTCCCGAAAAACTGTTTTTT. It codes for CASSFGDRVPEKLFF. Variable domain in full (rest from reference TRBV7-9 and TRBJ1-4): DTGVSQNPRHKITKRGQNVTFRCDPISEHNRLYWYRQTLGQGPEFLTYFQNEAQLEKSRLLSDRFSAERPKGSFSTLEIQRTEQGDSAMYLCASSFGDRVPEKLFFGSGTQLSVL.

About this clone itself: Other DNA sequences in this specimen translate into the identical CDR3. The chain carries TRBV27 and TRBJ1-2; a weak D match, TRBD1 (5 bases). Trimming removed 2 bases at V and 7 bases at J, with 11 bases between. The CDR3 is 13 residues long. Germline loops: CDR1 MNHEY, CDR2 SMNVEV (reference sequence). The CDR3 is CASSLGGAGGYTF. CDR3 nucleotide sequence: TGTGCCAGCAGTTTAGGGGGTGCGGGTGGCTACACCTTC.

The chain carries TRBV19 and TRBJ1-5, with unresolved D. This CDR3 is 15 amino acids long. Per germline, CDR1 LNHDA and CDR2 SQIVND (reference sequence). V shed 3 bases and J shed 0 bases, with 9 bases lying between them. This CDR3 reads CASSILQSSNQPQHF. Written as DNA, the CDR3 is TGTGCCAGTAGTATCCTACAGAGTAGCAATCAGCCCCAGCATTTT.